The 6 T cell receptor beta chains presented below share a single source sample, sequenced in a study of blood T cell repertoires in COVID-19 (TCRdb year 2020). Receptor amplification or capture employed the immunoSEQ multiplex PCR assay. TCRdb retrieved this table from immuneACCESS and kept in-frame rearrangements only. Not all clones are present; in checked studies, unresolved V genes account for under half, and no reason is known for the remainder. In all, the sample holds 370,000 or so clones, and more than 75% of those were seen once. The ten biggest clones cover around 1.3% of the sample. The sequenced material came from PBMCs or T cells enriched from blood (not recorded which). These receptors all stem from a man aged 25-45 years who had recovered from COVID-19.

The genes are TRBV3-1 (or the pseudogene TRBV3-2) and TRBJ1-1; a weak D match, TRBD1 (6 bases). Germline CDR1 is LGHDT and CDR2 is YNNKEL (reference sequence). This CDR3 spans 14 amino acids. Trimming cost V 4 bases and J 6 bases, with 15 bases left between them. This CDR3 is CASSLRGGKSEAFF. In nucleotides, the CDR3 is TGTGCCAGCAGCCTCAGGGGCGGAAAGTCTGAAGCTTTCTTT.

CDR3 loop: CAWRQDRATEAFF. CDR3 DNA sequence: TGTGCCTGGAGACAGGACAGGGCCACTGAAGCTTTCTTT. V usage is TRBV30 and J usage is TRBJ1-1; 8 bases fit TRBD1. Germline trimming cut 3 bases from V and 4 bases from J; bases unmatched to any gene: 4. The CDR3 spans 13 residues. Germline CDR1 is GTSNPN and CDR2 is SVGIG (reference sequence).

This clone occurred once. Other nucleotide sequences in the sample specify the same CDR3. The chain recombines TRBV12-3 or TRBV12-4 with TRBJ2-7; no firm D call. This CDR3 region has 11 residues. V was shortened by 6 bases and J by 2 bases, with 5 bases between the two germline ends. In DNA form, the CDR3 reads TGTGCCAGCAGCCCAGCCTACGAGCAGTACTTC. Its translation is CASSPAYEQYF.

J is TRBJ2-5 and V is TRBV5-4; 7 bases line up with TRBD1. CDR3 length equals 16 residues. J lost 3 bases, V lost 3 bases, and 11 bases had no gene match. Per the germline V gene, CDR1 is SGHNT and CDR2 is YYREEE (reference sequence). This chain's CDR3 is CASSSRTGEGEETQYF. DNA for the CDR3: TGTGCCAGCAGCTCCCGGACAGGCGAGGGGGAAGAGACCCAGTACTTC.

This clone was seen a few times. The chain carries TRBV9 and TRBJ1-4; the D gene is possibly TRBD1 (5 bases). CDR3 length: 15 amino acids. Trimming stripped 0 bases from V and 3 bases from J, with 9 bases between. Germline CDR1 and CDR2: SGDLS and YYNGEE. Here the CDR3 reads CASSVEGEANEKLFF. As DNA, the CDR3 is TGTGCCAGCAGCGTAGAAGGGGAGGCTAATGAAAAACTGTTTTTT.

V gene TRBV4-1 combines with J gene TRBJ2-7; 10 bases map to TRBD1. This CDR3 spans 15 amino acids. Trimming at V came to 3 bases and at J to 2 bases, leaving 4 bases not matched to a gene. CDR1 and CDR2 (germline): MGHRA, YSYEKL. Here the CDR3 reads CASSQSGTGAYEQYF. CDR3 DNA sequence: TGCGCCAGCAGCCAGTCCGGGACAGGGGCCTACGAGCAGTACTTC.